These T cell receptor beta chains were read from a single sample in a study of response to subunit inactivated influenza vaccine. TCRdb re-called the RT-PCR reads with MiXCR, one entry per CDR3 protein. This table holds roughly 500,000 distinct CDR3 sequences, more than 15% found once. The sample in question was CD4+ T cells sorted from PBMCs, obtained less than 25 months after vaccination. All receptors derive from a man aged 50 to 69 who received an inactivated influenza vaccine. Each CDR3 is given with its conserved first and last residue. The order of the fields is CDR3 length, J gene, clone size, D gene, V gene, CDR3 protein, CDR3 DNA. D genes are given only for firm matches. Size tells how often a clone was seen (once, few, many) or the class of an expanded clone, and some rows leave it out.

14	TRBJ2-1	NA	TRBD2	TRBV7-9	CASTVAGGMNEQFF	TGTGCCAGCACTGTAGCGGGGGGGATGAATGAGCAGTTCTTC
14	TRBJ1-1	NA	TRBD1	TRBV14	CASSRNRGNTEAFF	TGTGCCAGCAGCCGGAACAGGGGGAACACTGAAGCTTTCTTT
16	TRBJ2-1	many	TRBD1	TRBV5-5	CASSLEDRGNYNEQFF	TGTGCCAGCAGCTTGGAGGACAGGGGGAACTACAATGAGCAGTTCTTC
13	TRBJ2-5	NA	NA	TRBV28	CASSMDYQQTQYF	TGTGCCAGCAGTATGGACTATCAACAGACCCAGTACTTC
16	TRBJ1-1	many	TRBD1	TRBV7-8	CASSLEPGQGNTEAFF	TGTGCCAGCAGCCTAGAACCGGGACAGGGCAACACTGAAGCTTTCTTT
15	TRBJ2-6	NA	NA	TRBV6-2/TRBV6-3	CASSYWKTGANVLTF	TGTGCCAGCAGTTATTGGAAAACTGGGGCCAACGTCCTGACTTTC
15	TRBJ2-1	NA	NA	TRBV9	CASSVGFSSYNEQFF	TGTGCCAGCAGCGTAGGATTTAGCTCCTACAATGAGCAGTTCTTC
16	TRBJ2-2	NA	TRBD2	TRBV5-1	CASSLQAGGLSGELFF	TGCGCCAGCAGCCTGCAGGCGGGAGGGCTCTCCGGGGAGCTGTTTTTT
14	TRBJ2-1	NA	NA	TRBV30	CVATSTWEYNEQFF	TGTGTCGCTACGTCCACATGGGAGTACAATGAGCAGTTCTTC
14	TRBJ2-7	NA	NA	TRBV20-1	CSATPRGIGYEQYF	TGCAGTGCTACCCCCAGGGGAATAGGCTACGAGCAGTACTTC
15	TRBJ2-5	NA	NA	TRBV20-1	CSARDVKGGAETQYF	TGCAGTGCTAGAGATGTAAAGGGTGGCGCGGAGACCCAGTACTTC
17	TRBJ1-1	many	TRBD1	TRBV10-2	CASSFSRGLGLNTEAFF	TGCGCCAGCAGCTTTTCCAGGGGGCTGGGTTTGAACACTGAAGCTTTCTTT
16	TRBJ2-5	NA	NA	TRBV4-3	CASSQALRGVEETQYF	TGCGCCAGCAGCCAAGCCCTCAGGGGGGTGGAAGAGACCCAGTACTTC
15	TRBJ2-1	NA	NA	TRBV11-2	CASTRSDSSYNEQFF	TGTGCCAGCACCCGTTCGGATAGCTCCTACAATGAGCAGTTCTTC
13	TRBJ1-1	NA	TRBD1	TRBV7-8	CATRKDRGAEAFF	TGTGCCACCCGGAAGGACAGGGGAGCTGAAGCTTTCTTT
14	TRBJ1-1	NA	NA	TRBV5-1	CASSAIGERTEAFF	TGCGCCAGCAGCGCCATTGGTGAGCGCACTGAAGCTTTCTTT
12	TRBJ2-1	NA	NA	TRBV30	CAWSVSGTGVFF	TGTGCCTGGAGTGTATCCGGGACTGGGGTGTTCTTC
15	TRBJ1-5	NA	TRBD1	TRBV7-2	CASSSGTGLGQPQHF	TGTGCCAGCAGCTCGGGGACAGGGCTGGGTCAGCCCCAGCATTTT
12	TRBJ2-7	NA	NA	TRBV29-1	CSVEEGGYEQYF	TGCAGCGTTGAAGAGGGGGGCTACGAGCAGTACTTC
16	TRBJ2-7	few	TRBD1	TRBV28	CASSFSGTGVGHEQYF	TGTGCCAGCAGTTTCTCCGGGACAGGGGTAGGCCACGAGCAGTACTTC
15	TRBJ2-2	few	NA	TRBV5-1	CASSLVPGNTGELFF	TGCGCCAGCAGCTTGGTGCCAGGAAACACCGGGGAGCTGTTTTTT
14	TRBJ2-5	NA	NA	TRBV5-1	CASSFDQIQETQYF	TGCGCCAGCAGCTTTGACCAAATTCAAGAGACCCAGTACTTC
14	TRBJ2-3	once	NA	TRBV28	CASSRDGFRDTQYF	TGTGCCAGCAGTCGTGACGGATTCAGGGATACGCAGTATTTT
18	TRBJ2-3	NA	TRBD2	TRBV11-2	CASSPGRLAGALTDTQYF	TGTGCCAGCAGCCCCGGTCGGCTAGCGGGGGCCCTCACAGATACGCAGTATTTT
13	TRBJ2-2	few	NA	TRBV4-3	CASSQDWGGELFF	TGCGCCAGCAGCCAAGATTGGGGCGGGGAGCTGTTTTTT
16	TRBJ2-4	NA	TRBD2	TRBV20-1	CSARGLAGRAKGIQYF	TGCAGTGCTAGAGGGCTAGCGGGCAGAGCAAAGGGCATTCAGTACTTC
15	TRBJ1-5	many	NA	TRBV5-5	CASSLDPAPDQPQHF	TGTGCCAGCAGCTTGGACCCGGCGCCTGATCAGCCCCAGCATTTT
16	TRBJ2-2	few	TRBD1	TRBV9	CASSATGTGYTGELFF	TGTGCCAGCAGCGCTACCGGGACAGGGTATACCGGGGAGCTGTTTTTT
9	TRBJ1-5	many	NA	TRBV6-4	CASSGGRHF	TGTGCCAGCAGCGGGGGAAGGCATTTT
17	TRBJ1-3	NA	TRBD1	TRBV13	CASSLRQGPFSGNTIYF	TGTGCCAGCAGCTTAAGACAGGGGCCGTTCTCTGGAAACACCATATATTTT
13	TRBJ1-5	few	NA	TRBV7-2	CASSGRVNQPQHF	TGTGCCAGCAGCGGCAGGGTTAATCAGCCCCAGCATTTT
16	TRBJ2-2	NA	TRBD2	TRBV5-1	CASSRTGTSHTGELFF	TGCGCCAGCAGCCGAACCGGGACTAGCCACACCGGGGAGCTGTTTTTT
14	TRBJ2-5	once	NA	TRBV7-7	CASSPGPVQETQYF	TGTGCCAGCAGCCCCGGGCCCGTCCAAGAGACCCAGTACTTC
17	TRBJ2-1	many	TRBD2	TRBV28	CASSTGTSVVSHNEQFF	TGTGCCAGCAGTACCGGGACTAGCGTAGTCTCCCACAATGAGCAGTTCTTC
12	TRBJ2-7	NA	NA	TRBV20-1	CSAMQQTYEQYF	TGCAGTGCTATGCAGCAAACCTACGAGCAGTACTTC
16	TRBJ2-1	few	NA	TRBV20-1	CSASSRGREWVNEQFF	TGCAGTGCTAGTAGCAGGGGCAGGGAATGGGTCAATGAGCAGTTCTTC
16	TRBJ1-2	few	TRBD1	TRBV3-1	CASSQSGGQTNYGYTF	TGTGCCAGCAGCCAATCTGGGGGACAGACTAACTATGGCTACACCTTC
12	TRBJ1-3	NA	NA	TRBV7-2	CASSLGWNTIYF	TGTGCCAGCAGCTTAGGTTGGAACACCATATATTTT
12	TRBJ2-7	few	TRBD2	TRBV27	CASSTPGGEQYF	TGTGCCAGCAGTACCCCGGGGGGAGAGCAGTACTTC
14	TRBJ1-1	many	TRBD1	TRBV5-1	CASSRQGEDTEAFF	TGCGCCAGCAGCCGGCAGGGGGAAGACACTGAAGCTTTCTTT
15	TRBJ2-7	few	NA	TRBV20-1	CSARETRGSVYEQYF	TGCAGTGCTAGAGAAACCAGGGGATCGGTCTACGAGCAGTACTTC
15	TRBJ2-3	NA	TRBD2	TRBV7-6	CASSLAGLGTDTQYF	TGTGCCAGCAGCTTAGCGGGACTAGGCACAGATACGCAGTATTTT
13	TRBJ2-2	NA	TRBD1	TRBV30	CAWSAFRGRELFF	TGTGCCTGGAGTGCTTTCAGGGGGCGGGAGCTGTTTTTT
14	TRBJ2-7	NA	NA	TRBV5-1	CASSFPGEVYEQYF	TGCGCCAGCAGCTTTCCAGGGGAAGTCTACGAGCAGTACTTC
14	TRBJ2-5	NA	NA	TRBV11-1	CASSLEGRIETQYF	TGTGCCAGCAGCTTAGAGGGTCGGATCGAGACCCAGTACTTC